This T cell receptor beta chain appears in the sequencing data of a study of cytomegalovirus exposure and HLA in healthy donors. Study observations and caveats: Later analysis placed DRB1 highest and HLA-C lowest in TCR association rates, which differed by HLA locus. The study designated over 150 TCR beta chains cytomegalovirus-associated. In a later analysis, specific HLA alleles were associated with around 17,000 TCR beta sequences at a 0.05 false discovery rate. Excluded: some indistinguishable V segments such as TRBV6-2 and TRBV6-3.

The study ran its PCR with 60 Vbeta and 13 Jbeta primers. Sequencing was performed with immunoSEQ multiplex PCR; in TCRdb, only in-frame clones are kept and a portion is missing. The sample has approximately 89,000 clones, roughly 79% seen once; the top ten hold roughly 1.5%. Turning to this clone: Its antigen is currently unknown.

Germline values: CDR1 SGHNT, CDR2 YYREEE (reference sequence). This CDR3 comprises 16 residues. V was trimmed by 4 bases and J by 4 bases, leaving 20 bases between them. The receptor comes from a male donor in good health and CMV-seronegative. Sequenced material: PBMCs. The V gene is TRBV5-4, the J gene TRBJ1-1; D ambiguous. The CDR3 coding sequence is TGTGCCAGCAGCCACGGAGGACTCCCCTTAGGCACTGAAGCTTTCTTT. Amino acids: CASSHGGLPLGTEAFF.